This T cell receptor (beta chain) was sequenced in a study of a mutant IDH1 vaccine in newly diagnosed glioma. About the study: Patients received vaccination from 4-6 weeks after radiotherapy alone, or with temozolomide cycles. Study-wide points: Pseudoprogression apparently tracked independently of changes in top peripheral T cell clonotypes.

To note about this clone: Its specificity is not known.

CDR3 size: 14 residues. CDR1 SGHNT and CDR2 YENEEA come from the germline V gene. V lost 1 base and J lost 4; bases outside the gene matches: 2. Generated by immunoSEQ multiplex PCR, the TCRdb table keeps only in-frame clones and is missing some. The sample includes about 58,000 clones, around four fifths of them seen just once. The time point was: week 5, during vaccination. Doses of 300 ug of mutant IDH1 20-mer peptide were given with topical imiquimod. The specimen was PBMCs, collected from a glioma patient whose treatment included an IDH1 peptide vaccine. This receptor was identified in a woman between 45 and 60 years old with glioma. The chain joins TRBV11-3 to TRBJ2-7, with TRBD1 matching over 9 bases. This CDR3 is CASSLGTGVYEQYF. The CDR3 DNA follows: TGTGCCAGCAGCTTAGGGACAGGGGTTTACGAGCAGTACTTC.